The 25 T cell receptor beta chains given below trace back to one sample, sequenced in a study of a mutant IDH1 vaccine in newly diagnosed glioma. Time point here: week 47, end of study. One vaccine dose held 300 ug of mutant IDH1 20-mer peptide and came with topical imiquimod. No antigens are known for them. This table comes from immunoSEQ multiplex PCR, and its TCRdb copy is limited to in-frame clones, with some not included. The sample carries over 50,000 clones, around 80% recorded once. Sample: PBMCs, taken from a glioma patient whose treatment included an IDH1 peptide vaccine. These receptors originate from a woman in her thirties or forties with glioma. Some clones in this sample may be carry-over from other donors' samples.

CDR3 sequence reads: CASSLQGKETQYF. The CDR3 bases are TGCGCCAGCAGCTTGCAGGGGAAAGAGACCCAGTACTTC. The V and J genes are TRBV5-1 and TRBJ2-5; possible D gene TRBD1, 6 bases. The germline CDR1 and CDR2 sequences are SGHRS and YFSETQ. V lost 1 base to trimming and J lost 3 bases, with 7 bases between them. The CDR3 is 13 residues long.

This clone has only a few counts. V and J are TRBV11-2 and TRBJ1-1; D uncertain. Germline V gene lookup returns CDR1 SGHAT and CDR2 FQNNGV. This CDR3 spans 15 amino acids. V dropped 0 bases and J dropped 0 bases, with 8 bases sitting between them. For the CDR3, the DNA is TGTGCCAGCAGCTTAGACAGGTTCATGAACACTGAAGCTTTCTTT. Translated, it gives CASSLDRFMNTEAFF.

The V and J genes are TRBV11-2 and TRBJ1-2; D gene uncertain. The CDR3 runs to 12 residues. Per germline, CDR1 SGHAT and CDR2 FQNNGV. V lost 5 bases and J lost 5, with 9 bases in between. The chain's CDR3 is CASSPSGYGYTF. The CDR3 coding sequence is TGTGCCAGCAGCCCCAGTGGGTATGGCTACACCTTC. Supplemented by reference TRBV11-2 and TRBJ1-2, the full variable domain reads EAGVAQSPRYKIIEKRQSVAFWCNPISGHATLYWYQQILGQGPKLLIQFQNNGVVDDSQLPKDRFSAERLKGVDSTLKIQPAKLEDSAVYLCASSPSGYGYTFGSGTRLTVV.

This chain connects TRBV7-8 to TRBJ2-7, with unresolved D. The CDR3 sequence is 14 residues long. The ends were cut back, 0 bases at V and 4 bases at J, with 10 bases in the middle. Looked up from germline, CDR1 is SGHVS and CDR2 is FQNEAQ. CDR3 DNA: TGTGCCAGCAGCTTAGCCGGGTTCATATACGAGCAGTACTTC. This encodes CASSLAGFIYEQYF.

The chain is built from TRBV7-9 and TRBJ2-5; TRBD2 matches 9 bases. V lost 4 bases to trimming and J lost 2 bases; unmatched junction nucleotides: 2. CDR1 is SEHNR and CDR2 is FQNEAQ in the germline V gene (reference sequence). The CDR3 runs 14 residues. CDR3 nucleotide sequence: TGTGCCAGCAGCTCTCTAGCGGGGCAAGAGACCCAGTACTTC. Translation: CASSSLAGQETQYF.

The CDR3 spells CASSPGIAGNNEQFF. The CDR3 bases are TGTGCCAGCTCACCGGGAATAGCGGGAAACAATGAGCAGTTCTTC. The chain combines TRBV18 with TRBJ2-1, with 8 nucleotides matching TRBD2. The CDR3 runs 15 residues. Germline V lookup: CDR1 KGHSH, CDR2 LQKENI. Trimming took 3 bases from V and 5 from J; bases not matched to a gene: 6.

This clone was detected only a few times. The J gene is TRBJ1-1, the V gene TRBV9; D is undetermined. V was cut by 0 bases and J by 0 bases, with 12 bases left in between. Germline assignment: CDR1 SGDLS and CDR2 YYNGEE. The CDR3 length is 16 residues. The CDR3 reads CASSVDPGIMNTEAFF. The CDR3 nucleotides are TGTGCCAGCAGCGTAGATCCAGGTATAATGAACACTGAAGCTTTCTTT. Looking up the rest from reference TRBV9 and TRBJ1-1 gives the full variable domain: DSGVTQTPKHLITATGQRVTLRCSPRSGDLSVYWYQQSLDQGLQFLIQYYNGEERAKGNILERFSAQQFPDLHSELNLSSLELGDSALYFCASSVDPGIMNTEAFFGQGTRLTVV.

V usage is TRBV18 and J usage is TRBJ1-3; 8 positions agree with TRBD1. The CDR3 contains 17 residues. Germline CDR1 is KGHSH and CDR2 is LQKENI. V lost 3 bases to trimming and J lost 0 bases; unmatched junction nucleotides: 7. In DNA form, the CDR3 reads TGTGCCAGCTCACCGAACCAGGGGGCCAACTCTGGAAACACCATATATTTT. Protein product: CASSPNQGANSGNTIYF. Looking up the rest from reference TRBV18 and TRBJ1-3 gives the full variable domain: NAGVMQNPRHLVRRRGQEARLRCSPMKGHSHVYWYRQLPEEGLKFMVYLQKENIIDESGMPKERFSAEFPKEGPSILRIQQVVRGDSAAYFCASSPNQGANSGNTIYFGEGSWLTVV.

The genes are TRBV5-4 and TRBJ2-5; D is undetermined. Germline V gives CDR1 SGHNT, CDR2 YYREEE (reference sequence). The CDR3 spans 13 residues. With 6 bases removed from V and 2 bases from J, the gap between germline ends came to 11 bases. The CDR3 nucleotides read TGTGCCAGCACCCTCATTTCTCAAGAGACCCAGTACTTC. This sequence encodes CASTLISQETQYF.

This sequence joins TRBV5-4 and TRBJ1-2, with 7 bases that match TRBD1. CDR1 SGHNT and CDR2 YYREEE come from the germline V gene (reference sequence). This CDR3 has 14 amino acids. V lost 4 bases and J lost 5; bases outside the gene matches: 8. CDR3 bases: TGTGCCAGCAGCCCTAATTCAGGGGGGTATGGCTACACCTTC. Protein sequence: CASSPNSGGYGYTF.

The genes are TRBV5-1 and TRBJ1-6, with D uncertain. This CDR3 has 13 amino acids. Trimming left V 6 bases short and J 7 bases short, with 11 bases between. CDR1 is SGHRS, CDR2 YFSETQ, per germline. This CDR3 reads CASNLGENSPLHF. The CDR3 region has the DNA TGCGCCAGCAACCTCGGGGAAAATTCACCCCTCCACTTT.

The rearrangement joins TRBV2 to TRBJ1-5, with D possibly being TRBD1 (6 bases). The CDR3 runs 16 residues. Germline V gene sequence: CDR1 SNHLY, CDR2 FYNNEI. Trimming removed 1 base from V and 3 bases from J, with 13 bases in between. The CDR3 loop is CASSEGRGLDNQPQHF. The CDR3 nucleotides read TGTGCCAGCAGTGAAGGGCGGGGGCTGGACAATCAGCCCCAGCATTTT.

This clone was detected once. The gene calls are TRBV27 and TRBJ2-4; D ambiguous. CDR1 MNHEY and CDR2 SMNVEV come from the germline V gene (reference sequence). The V and J ends lost 4 bases and 2 bases respectively, with 15 bases between them. The CDR3 length is 16 residues. In DNA, the CDR3 is TGTGCCAGCAGTTCCTCTAGGTCTGGGACCAAAAACATTCAGTACTTC. Amino acids: CASSSSRSGTKNIQYF.

J is TRBJ2-5 and V is TRBV5-4, with D hard to call. This CDR3 has 13 amino acids. Per germline, CDR1 SGHNT and CDR2 YYREEE (reference sequence). Trimming stripped 4 bases from V and 4 bases from J, with 11 bases between. In nucleotides, the CDR3 is TGTGCCAGCAGCCCGCCGGACGGAGAGACCCAGTACTTC. Translated, it gives CASSPPDGETQYF.

The chain recombines TRBV5-4 with TRBJ1-1; TRBD1 might be the D (5 bases). The CDR3 contains 15 residues. Germline V CDR1 and CDR2: SGHNT, YYREEE (reference sequence). The V end lost 4 bases, the J end lost 4 bases, and 17 bases lay between the germline ends. DNA for the CDR3: TGTGCCAGCAGCCCCCAACGGGGGGGAGGCACTGAAGCTTTCTTT. Protein product: CASSPQRGGGTEAFF.

The J gene is TRBJ1-4, the V gene TRBV10-3, with a possible D match to TRBD1 (5 bases). This CDR3 contains 16 residues. Trimming shortened V by 0 bases and J by 2 bases, and 10 bases separated the two germline ends. The germline CDR1 and CDR2 sequences are ENHRY and SYGVKD. The CDR3 loop is CAISESAGLTNEKLFF. The CDR3 coding sequence is TGTGCCATCAGTGAGTCGGCGGGGCTGACTAATGAAAAACTGTTTTTT.

The CDR3 sequence: CASSPPRTGLLADTQYF. The CDR3, as DNA: TGTGCCAGCAGCCCGCCCAGAACAGGGTTATTAGCAGATACGCAGTATTTT. The chain uses TRBV7-8 and TRBJ2-3; D is possibly TRBD1 (6 bases). This CDR3 spans 17 amino acids. The V gene's germline CDR1 is SGHVS and CDR2 FQNEAQ. V dropped 5 bases and J dropped 4 bases, with 22 bases sitting between them.

The rearrangement links TRBV5-1 to TRBJ2-5; D is possibly TRBD1 (6 bases). The CDR3 runs 15 residues. Trimming removed 1 base from V and 1 base from J, with 11 bases in between. Germline V lookup: CDR1 SGHRS, CDR2 YFSETQ. CDR3 protein: CASSLYRVPQETQYF. CDR3 coding DNA: TGCGCCAGCAGCTTGTACAGGGTACCCCAAGAGACCCAGTACTTC.

The rearrangement links TRBV19 to TRBJ1-5, with D uncertain. Trimming shortened V by 9 bases and J by 7 bases, and 22 bases separated the two germline ends. The CDR3 is 15 residues long. From germline, CDR1 is LNHDA and CDR2 SQIVND (reference sequence). The chain's CDR3 is CASKMSVREFQPQHF. In nucleotides, the CDR3 is TGTGCCAGCAAAATGTCGGTTCGGGAGTTCCAGCCCCAGCATTTT.

This clone was counted a single time. The chain recombines TRBV6-5 with TRBJ1-1, with 7 nucleotides matching TRBD1. The CDR3 sequence is 15 residues long. V trimming: 2 bases; J trimming: 1 base; junction bases outside the gene matches: 4. Germline V CDR1 and CDR2: MNHEY, SVGAGI. CDR3 nucleotide sequence: TGTGCCAGCAGTTACCGGGGACAGTGGAACACTGAAGCTTTCTTT. This encodes CASSYRGQWNTEAFF.

The chain carries TRBV18 and TRBJ2-7; D unresolved. The CDR3 is 15 amino acids. The germline V gene encodes CDR1 KGHSH and CDR2 LQKENI. Trimming pared 3 bases from V and 2 bases from J, leaving 14 bases between. The CDR3 is CASSPSLKAPYEQYF. In nucleotides, the CDR3 is TGTGCCAGCTCACCCTCCCTCAAGGCTCCCTACGAGCAGTACTTC.

This clone was found once. The J gene is TRBJ2-3, the V gene TRBV7-2, with 10 positions matching TRBD1. J gave up 3 bases and V 2 bases, and 5 bases lay outside the gene matches. CDR1 SGHTA and CDR2 FQGNSA come from the germline V gene. The CDR3 contains 16 residues. CDR3 region: CASSLTPGQGTDTQYF. CDR3 nucleotide sequence: TGTGCCAGCAGCTTAACCCCGGGACAGGGGACAGATACGCAGTATTTT.

The gene calls are TRBV10-3 and TRBJ1-3; no reliable D call. This CDR3 region has 14 residues. Germline V gives CDR1 ENHRY, CDR2 SYGVKD. The germline V and J ends were trimmed by 3 bases and 2 bases, with 8 bases remaining between them. The chain's CDR3 is CAISEEGTGNTIYF. The CDR3, as DNA: TGTGCCATCAGTGAAGAGGGTACTGGAAACACCATATATTTT.

The count of this clone is one. The CDR3 sequence is CASSLKRGGSGGELFF. The CDR3 DNA sequence: TGTGCCAGCAGCTTGAAGCGGGGGGGTAGCGGCGGGGAGCTGTTTTTT. The chain recombines TRBV5-4 with TRBJ2-2, with 10 bases that match TRBD2. J was trimmed by 7 bases and V by 1 base; bases with no gene match: 7. The CDR3 is 16 residues long. CDR1 is SGHNT and CDR2 is YYREEE in the germline V gene (reference sequence).

The gene calls are TRBV19 and TRBJ2-1; possible D gene TRBD1, 6 bases. V was trimmed by 6 bases and J by 5 bases, leaving 11 bases between them. There are 13 residues in the CDR3. Looked up from germline, CDR1 is LNHDA and CDR2 is SQIVND (reference sequence). CDR3 residues: CASSRGIHNEQFF. CDR3 nucleotides: TGTGCCAGTAGCAGGGGAATCCACAATGAGCAGTTCTTC.